Below are 6 T cell receptor beta chains sequenced from a single sample in a study of T-cell memory formation after mild COVID-19. From the 5' RACE reads, TCRdb called clonotypes with MiXCR, one entry per CDR3 protein. The sample has around 62,000 distinct CDR3 sequences, 25% to 35% seen once; the top ten hold roughly 45%. Sequences were obtained from PBMCs or a T cell subset sorted from them (not recorded which). All receptors derive from a man younger than 30 who had mild COVID-19 (a few samples of this study predate the infection). Cell type and time point are not known.

The V call is TRBV12-3 or TRBV12-4, the J call TRBJ2-7; no clear D. This CDR3 has 13 residues. V was clipped by 7 bases and J by 0 bases, with 10 bases between them. CDR3 in amino acids: CASTQTDSYEQYF. The CDR3 DNA sequence: TGTGCCAGCACTCAGACGGACTCCTACGAGCAGTACTTC.

This clonotype was seen only once. This chain joins TRBV6-1 and TRBJ1-5; tentative D call: TRBD1 (5 bases). The V gene lost 8 bases and the J gene lost 0 bases, with 11 bases spanning the gap. This CDR3 is built from 14 residues. Germline assignment: CDR1 MNHNS and CDR2 SASEGT. The CDR3 region has the DNA TGTGCCAGCGGCCGGGGCTATAGCAATCAGCCCCAGCATTTT. It specifies CASGRGYSNQPQHF.

This clonotype came up a few times. V is TRBV5-5 and J is TRBJ2-7; D gene uncertain. Germline CDR1 is SGHKS and CDR2 is YYEKEE (reference sequence). There are 13 residues in the CDR3. Deletions cut 1 base from V and 6 bases from J, with 11 bases between. CDR3 sequence (DNA): TGTGCCAGCAGCTTGTGGGATTTGTCCGAGCAGTACGTC. It codes for CASSLWDLSEQYV.

This chain connects TRBV20-1 to TRBJ2-5; D may be TRBD1 (6 bases). The V end was cut by 5 bases, the J end by 9 bases, with 16 bases between. The CDR3 is made up of 12 amino acids. Germline-derived CDR1 and CDR2 are DFQATT and SNEGSKA (reference sequence). The CDR3 loop reads CSAVTGARAQYF. The CDR3 DNA sequence: TGCAGTGCTGTGACAGGTGCCAGGGCCCAGTACTTC.

The chain recombines TRBV15 with TRBJ1-5; unclear D gene. Trimming took 2 bases from V and 4 from J, leaving 9 bases between them. The length of the CDR3 is 14 residues. The germline gives CDR1 LNHNV, CDR2 YYDKDF (reference sequence). DNA of the CDR3: TGTGCCACCAGCAGAAGGACGGGGAATCAGCCCCAGCATTTT. Its protein product is CATSRRTGNQPQHF.

This clonotype has only one observation. The V and J genes are TRBV5-1 and TRBJ1-2, with D maybe TRBD1 (6 bases). Germline V CDR1 and CDR2: SGHRS, YFSETQ. CDR3 length equals 15 residues. The V and J ends lost 4 bases and 0 bases respectively, with 13 bases between them. The CDR3 region is CASSHLGQANYGYTF. In nucleotides, the CDR3 is TGCGCCAGCAGCCACTTGGGACAAGCTAACTATGGCTACACCTTC.